This TCR beta chain originates from a study of T-cell reconstitution after alpha-beta-depleted transplantation in children. The junction had 5 bases not matched to a gene; V was cut back by 3 bases and J by 7 bases. CDR3 length equals 13 residues. The germline V gene encodes CDR1 SGHRS and CDR2 YFSETQ. As it was prepared, the TCRbeta library received unique molecular identifiers. TCRdb itself ran the PCR reads through MiXCR, one entry per CDR3 protein. The table shows over 70,000 distinct CDR3 sequences, with 6.5% to 8.5% occurring only once. This clonotype was found many times. The sequencing used PBMCs from the stem cell graft donor, collected from the stem cell graft. This receptor was identified in a human donor who donated a stem cell graft to a child with congenital amegakaryocytic thrombocytopenia. The chain uses TRBV5-1 and TRBJ1-1; TRBD1 matches at 8 bases. CDR3 protein: CASSWTGSVEAFF. As DNA, the CDR3 is TGCGCCAGCAGCTGGACAGGGTCGGTTGAAGCTTTCTTT. Using reference TRBV5-1 and TRBJ1-1 for the parts outside the CDR3, the full variable domain is KAGVTQTPRYLIKTRGQQVTLSCSPISGHRSVSWYQQTPGQGLQFLFEYFSETQRNKGNFPGRFSGRQFSNSRSEMNVSTLELGDSALYLCASSWTGSVEAFFGQGTRLTVV.